This T cell receptor beta chain was identified during a study of vaccination effects on CD4 cells after COVID-19. Sequencing was performed with immunoSEQ multiplex PCR; in TCRdb, only in-frame clones are kept and a portion is missing. The repertoire holds more than 45,000 clones, 60% to 85% seen once, with approximately 3% in the top ten. For this clone: Antigen specificity is unknown.

Trimming removed 3 bases from V and 5 bases from J; junction bases left unmatched: 9. Germline values: CDR1 LNHDA, CDR2 SQIVND (reference sequence). The CDR3 loop spans 15 amino acids. CD4+ T cells were isolated after nine to ten days of culture. The chain combines TRBV19 with TRBJ2-5; 7 nucleotides align to TRBD1. This receptor was identified in a human donor who received a COVID-19 vaccine. The sequences come from CD4+ T cells from PBMCs cultured without peptide, collected before COVID-19 vaccination. CDR3 in DNA: TGTGCCAGTAGTATCCCGGCAGGGGGAAAGGAGACCCAGTACTTC. This translates into CASSIPAGGKETQYF. Full variable domain (remainder filled in from reference TRBV19 and TRBJ2-5): DGGITQSPKYLFRKEGQNVTLSCEQNLNHDAMYWYRQDPGQGLRLIYYSQIVNDFQKGDIAEGYSVSREKKESFPLTVTSAQKNPTAFYLCASSIPAGGKETQYFGPGTRLLVL.